This T cell receptor beta chain was sequenced in a study of molecular identifiers for immune sequencing clone quantification. This clonotype has a count of ten or more. Antigen: not known. This CDR3 is built from 15 residues. The trim removed 4 bases at V and 3 bases at J, leaving 5 bases unmatched. The germline V gene has CDR1 SGHNT and CDR2 YYREEE (reference sequence). Previously described methods and listed TCR primers were employed for the bulk TCR libraries. One entry per CDR3 protein results from TCRdb running MiXCR on the PCR reads. The table includes about 640,000 distinct CDR3 sequences, roughly 21% detected once. Study-wide results and caveats: The sizes of highly expanded clones could be underestimated when identical TCR molecules share a barcode. The study reportedly detected spiked Jurkat TCR RNA from one cell among around 1 million naive cells.

The sequenced material came from naive CD8+ T cells from blood, with Jurkat cell RNA spiked in. Documented subset: FACS-sorted CD8+CD4-CCR7+CD45RA+ naive T cells. This rearrangement joins TRBV5-4 to TRBJ2-2; 8 nucleotides line up with TRBD1. The receptor comes from a human donor in good health. Some libraries in this study had Jurkat cell RNA spiked in. The CDR3 spells CASSIGTGYTGELFF. DNA for the CDR3: TGTGCCAGCAGCATCGGGACAGGTTACACCGGGGAGCTGTTTTTT.